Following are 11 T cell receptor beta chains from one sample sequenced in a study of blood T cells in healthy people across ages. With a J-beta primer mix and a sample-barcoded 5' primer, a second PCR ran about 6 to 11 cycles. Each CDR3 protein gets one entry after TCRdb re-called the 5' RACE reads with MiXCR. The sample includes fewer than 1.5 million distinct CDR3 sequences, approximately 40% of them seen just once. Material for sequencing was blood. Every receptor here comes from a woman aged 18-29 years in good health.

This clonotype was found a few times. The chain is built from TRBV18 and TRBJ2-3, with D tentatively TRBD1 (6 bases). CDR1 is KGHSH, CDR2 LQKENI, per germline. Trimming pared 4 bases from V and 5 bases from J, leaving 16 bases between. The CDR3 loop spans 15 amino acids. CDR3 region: CASSRSRGSEDTQYF. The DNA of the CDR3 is TGTGCCAGCTCACGTTCCAGGGGCTCTGAAGATACGCAGTATTTT.

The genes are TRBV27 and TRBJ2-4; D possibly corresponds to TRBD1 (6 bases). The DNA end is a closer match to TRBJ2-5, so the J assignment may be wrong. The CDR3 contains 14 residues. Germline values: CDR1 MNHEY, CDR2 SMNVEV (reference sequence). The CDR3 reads CASNPQGSPETQYF. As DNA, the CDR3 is TGTGCCAGCAATCCCCAGGGGTCGCCGGAGACCCAGTACTTC.

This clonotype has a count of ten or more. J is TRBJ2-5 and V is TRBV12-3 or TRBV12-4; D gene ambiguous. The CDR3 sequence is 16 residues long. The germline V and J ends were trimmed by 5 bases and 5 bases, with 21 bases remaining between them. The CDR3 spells CASSPRSLRGVETQYF. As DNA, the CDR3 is TGTGCCAGCAGTCCCCGTTCTTTGCGCGGTGTGGAGACCCAGTACTTC.

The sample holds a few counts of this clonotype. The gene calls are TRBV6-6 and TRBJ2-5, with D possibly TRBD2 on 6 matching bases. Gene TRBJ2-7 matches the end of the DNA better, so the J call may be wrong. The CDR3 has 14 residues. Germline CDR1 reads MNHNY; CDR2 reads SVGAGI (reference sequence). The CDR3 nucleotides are TGTGCCAGCAGTTTGGGGGGACCCCTCCACGAGCAGTACTTC. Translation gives CASSLGGPLHEQYF.

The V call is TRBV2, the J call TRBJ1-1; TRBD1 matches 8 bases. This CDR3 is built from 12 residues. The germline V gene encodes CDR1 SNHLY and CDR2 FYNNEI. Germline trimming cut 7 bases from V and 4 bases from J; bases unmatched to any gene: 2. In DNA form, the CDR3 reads TGTGCCAGCATCACAGGGGGCACTGAAGCTTTCTTT. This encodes CASITGGTEAFF.

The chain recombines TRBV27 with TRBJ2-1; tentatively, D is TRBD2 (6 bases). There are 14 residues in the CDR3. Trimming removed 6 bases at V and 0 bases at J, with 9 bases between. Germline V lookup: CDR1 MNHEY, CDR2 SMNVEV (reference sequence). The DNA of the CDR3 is TGTGCCAGCAGACCCGGGAGCTCCTACAATGAGCAGTTCTTC. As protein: CASRPGSSYNEQFF.

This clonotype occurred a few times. CDR3 coding DNA: TGTGCCAGCTCCCGGGGGGCTGCTAATGAAAAACTGTTTTTT. Its translation: CASSRGAANEKLFF. V and J are TRBV6-5 and TRBJ1-4; tentatively, D is TRBD1 (6 bases). This CDR3 is 14 amino acids long. Trimming pared 8 bases from V and 3 bases from J, leaving 13 bases between. Germline loops: CDR1 MNHEY, CDR2 SVGAGI.

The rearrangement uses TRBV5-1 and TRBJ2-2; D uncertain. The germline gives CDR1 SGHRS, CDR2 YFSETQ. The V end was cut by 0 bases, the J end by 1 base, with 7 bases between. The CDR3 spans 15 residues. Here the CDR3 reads CASSLGGENTGELFF. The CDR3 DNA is TGCGCCAGCAGCTTGGGTGGGGAGAACACCGGGGAGCTGTTTTTT.

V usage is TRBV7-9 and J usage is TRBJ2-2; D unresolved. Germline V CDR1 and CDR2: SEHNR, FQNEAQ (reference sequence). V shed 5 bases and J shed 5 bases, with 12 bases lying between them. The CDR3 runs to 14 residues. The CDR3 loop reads CASSPVGLTGELFF. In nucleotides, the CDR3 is TGTGCCAGCAGCCCAGTAGGGTTAACCGGGGAGCTGTTTTTT.

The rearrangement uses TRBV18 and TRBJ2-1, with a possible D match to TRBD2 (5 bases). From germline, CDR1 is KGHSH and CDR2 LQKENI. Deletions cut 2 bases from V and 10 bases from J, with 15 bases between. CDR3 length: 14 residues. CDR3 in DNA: TGTGCCAGCTCACCATGGTTTGAGGGTGGGGAGCAGTTCTTC. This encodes CASSPWFEGGEQFF.

The CDR3 protein is CASKERGLAAWDTQYF. In nucleotides, the CDR3 is TGCGCCAGCAAGGAGCGAGGACTAGCGGCCTGGGATACGCAGTATTTT. The chain is built from TRBV5-1 and TRBJ2-3; 10 positions match TRBD2. The CDR3 runs 16 residues. Germline V gene data show CDR1 as SGHRS and CDR2 as YFSETQ. Trimming cost V 6 bases and J 6 bases; bases outside gene matches: 13.